This is a list of T cell receptor beta chains from one sample in a study of cytomegalovirus exposure and HLA in healthy donors. Using immunoSEQ multiplex PCR, the repertoire was profiled, and TCRdb retains in-frame clones only, with some absent. This sample yields about 170,000 clones, of which 82% are seen a single time; roughly 1.5% belongs to the top ten. The sequencing sample was made of PBMCs. The receptors were sampled from a male donor in good health and CMV-seronegative. CDR3s include the opening cysteine and the closing phenylalanine or tryptophan. The order of the fields is V gene, clone size, D gene, J gene, CDR3 protein, CDR3 DNA. D genes are given only for firm matches. A clone size is listed for some rows: how often the clone was seen (once, few, many), or a class if it is expanded.

>TRBV29-1|-|TRBD1|TRBJ2-1
CSVEGGQGAYNEQFF
TGCAGCGTTGAAGGGGGACAGGGGGCCTACAATGAGCAGTTCTTC
>TRBV10-3|-|TRBD1|TRBJ1-1
CAIRTTGGTEAFF
TGTGCCATCAGAACCACAGGGGGCACTGAAGCTTTCTTT
>TRBV2|few|-|TRBJ2-3
CASPKGGATDTQYF
TGTGCCAGCCCTAAGGGTGGGGCCACAGATACGCAGTATTTT
>TRBV7-8|-|-|TRBJ1-6
CASSILENSPLHF
TGTGCCAGCAGCATCTTAGAGAATTCACCCCTCCACTTT
>TRBV29-1|-|-|TRBJ1-2
CSGGGGSGYTF
TGCAGCGGGGGGGGAGGTAGTGGCTACACCTTC
>TRBV30|once|TRBD1|TRBJ1-2
CAWSVLPQGANYGYTF
TGTGCCTGGAGTGTACTTCCCCAGGGGGCCAACTATGGCTACACCTTC
>TRBV9|-|-|TRBJ2-2
CDSTPGQGQELFF
TGTGACAGCACCCCGGGGCAGGGACAGGAGCTGTTTTTT
>TRBV2|-|TRBD1|TRBJ1-1
CASSGGTGIIQAFF
TGTGCCAGCAGCGGCGGGACAGGGATAATTCAAGCTTTCTTT
>TRBV5-1|-|-|TRBJ1-1
CASSLGREIAPEAFF
TGCGCCAGCAGCTTGGGGCGGGAAATAGCACCTGAAGCTTTCTTT
>TRBV5-4|-|-|TRBJ2-7
CASSLVENEQYF
TGTGCCAGCAGCTTGGTAGAGAACGAGCAGTACTTC
>TRBV19|-|-|TRBJ1-3
CASKVAGYAGNTIYF
TGTGCCAGTAAGGTTGCAGGTTATGCTGGAAACACCATATATTTT
>TRBV9|-|TRBD1|TRBJ2-2
CASSAPRRDRDTGELFF
TGTGCCAGCAGCGCACCCCGTAGGGACAGGGACACCGGGGAGCTGTTTTTT
>TRBV28|-|TRBD2|TRBJ2-1
CASSLRGGNEQFF
TGTGCCAGCAGTTTGCGGGGAGGGAATGAGCAGTTCTTC
>TRBV30|-|TRBD1|TRBJ1-1
CAWSVYRGTEAFF
TGTGCCTGGAGTGTATACAGGGGCACTGAAGCTTTCTTT
>TRBV6-1|once|TRBD1|TRBJ1-6
CASSEAVGQGNSPLHF
TGTGCCAGCAGTGAAGCCGTCGGACAGGGTAATTCACCCCTCCACTTT
>TRBV27|-|-|TRBJ2-7
CASALTGYEQYF
TGTGCCAGCGCCCTGACTGGCTACGAGCAGTACTTC
>TRBV12-5|few|-|TRBJ1-5
CASGYLNQPQHF
TGTGCTAGTGGTTACTTAAATCAGCCCCAGCATTTT
>TRBV4-3|-|-|TRBJ1-2
CASSQGLDRHLWGTF
TGCGCCAGCAGCCAAGGTTTGGACAGACACTTATGGGGGACCTTC
>TRBV4-1|-|-|TRBJ2-4
CASSQEAGLARKNIQYF
TGCGCCAGCAGCCAAGAGGCGGGGCTAGCGAGGAAAAACATTCAGTACTTC
>TRBV19|-|TRBD1|TRBJ2-1
CASTSGGMVSYNEQFF
TGTGCCAGTACCTCAGGGGGAATGGTATCCTACAATGAGCAGTTCTTC
>TRBV4-1|few|-|TRBJ1-6
CASSQDSTGNRSPLHF
TGCGCCAGCAGCCAAGATAGTACAGGGAATAGATCACCCCTCCACTTT
>TRBV23-1|-|TRBD1|TRBJ2-7
CASNTRSYRDRPYEQYF
TGCGCCAGCAATACCCGATCCTACCGGGACAGACCCTACGAGCAGTACTTC
>TRBV30|few|TRBD2|TRBJ2-3
CAWSLSTSVQYF
TGTGCCTGGAGTTTATCGACTAGCGTGCAGTATTTT
>TRBV18|-|TRBD2|TRBJ2-7
CASSLTSVISYEQYF
TGTGCCAGCTCACTGACTAGCGTGATTTCCTACGAGCAGTACTTC
>TRBV7-9|-|-|TRBJ2-5
CSSSRTGDRETQYF
TGTTCCAGCAGCCGGACGGGGGATCGAGAGACCCAGTACTTC
>TRBV19|-|TRBD1|TRBJ2-7
CASSLGQGPYEQYF
TGTGCCAGTAGTTTAGGACAGGGCCCCTACGAGCAGTACTTC
>TRBV9|-|-|TRBJ1-3
CASSVDHFRGSGNTIYF
TGTGCCAGCAGCGTAGACCACTTTAGAGGGTCTGGAAACACCATATATTTT
>TRBV9|-|-|TRBJ1-1
CASSVAGTQTEAFF
TGTGCCAGCAGCGTAGCCGGGACACAGACTGAAGCTTTCTTT
>TRBV7-2|-|-|TRBJ2-5
CASSLSAYQETQYF
TGTGCCAGCAGCTTATCAGCGTACCAAGAGACCCAGTACTTC
>TRBV7-3|few|-|TRBJ1-3
CASSPGSTFNPGNTIYF
TGTGCCAGCAGCCCAGGCAGCACATTTAATCCTGGAAACACCATATATTTT
>TRBV7-2|-|TRBD2|TRBJ2-1
CASSLGASGGYNEQFF
TGTGCCAGCAGCTTAGGGGCTAGCGGGGGGTACAATGAGCAGTTCTTC
>TRBV5-4|-|TRBD1|TRBJ1-4
CASSSGQGAPLNEKLFF
TGTGCCAGCAGCTCTGGACAGGGGGCGCCCCTTAATGAAAAACTGTTTTTT
>TRBV18|-|TRBD1|TRBJ1-1
CASSADRAPQTEAFF
TGTGCCAGCTCAGCTGACAGGGCGCCACAGACTGAAGCTTTCTTT
>TRBV5-4|once|TRBD1|TRBJ2-7
CASNLRGSYEQYF
TGTGCCAGCAATCTCAGGGGGTCTTACGAGCAGTACTTC
>TRBV28|once|TRBD1|TRBJ2-7
CASSYLPGTGNHEQYF
TGTGCCAGCAGTTATCTCCCCGGGACAGGGAACCACGAGCAGTACTTC
>TRBV5-1|once|TRBD2|TRBJ2-5
CASSSLAEGEETQYF
TGCGCCAGCAGCTCTCTAGCGGAAGGGGAGGAGACCCAGTACTTC
>TRBV6-5|-|TRBD2|TRBJ2-2
CASRREGDTGELFF
TGTGCCAGCAGGCGGGAGGGGGACACCGGGGAGCTGTTTTTT
>TRBV5-4|-|TRBD2|TRBJ2-2
CASNIAGVAGELFF
TGTGCCAGCAACATAGCGGGAGTCGCAGGGGAGCTGTTTTTT
>TRBV11-2|-|-|TRBJ2-7
CASSLARQGEQYF
TGTGCCAGCAGCTTAGCCCGACAAGGCGAGCAGTACTTC
>TRBV9|few|TRBD2|TRBJ2-2
CASSVVGTTNTGELFF
TGTGCCAGCAGCGTAGTTGGGACTACGAACACCGGGGAGCTGTTTTTT
>TRBV7-2|-|-|TRBJ1-2
CASSLALTYFSRQGYTF
TGTGCCAGCAGCTTAGCCCTAACTTACTTCTCTCGCCAAGGCTACACCTTC